The next 8 T cell receptor beta chains were all read from a single sample in a study of regulatory T cells in long-lasting Graves disease. iRepertoire HTBI primers and Arm-PCR of CDR3 regions built TCR beta libraries. TCRdb recomputed calls from the multiplex PCR reads with MiXCR, one row per CDR3 protein. In the table there are about half a million distinct CDR3 sequences, about 12% of which are singletons. Time point reported: newly diagnosed GD, antithyroid drugs for less than 3 months. PBMCs were the source of the RNA used for TCR sequencing. The sample was also reused in another study, on T cells in Graves' hyperthyroidism and ophthalmopathy.

This specimen was peripheral blood mononuclear cells (PBMCs), taken at new diagnosis, from a patient treated with antithyroid drugs. Receptors originate from a woman aged 25 to 39 with Graves disease.

Many counts were recorded for this clonotype. The V gene is TRBV27, the J gene TRBJ2-3; no clear D. Per the germline V gene, CDR1 is MNHEY and CDR2 is SMNVEV (reference sequence). The CDR3 spans 15 residues. With 2 bases removed from V and 8 bases from J, the gap between germline ends came to 17 bases. The CDR3 nucleotides are TGTGCCAGCAGTTTAAAAGCCAGGACCTCGGGTACGCAGTATTTT. This translates into CASSLKARTSGTQYF.

The chain carries TRBV19 and TRBJ1-2, with D uncertain. V lost 6 bases and J lost 3, with 11 bases in between. Germline V gives CDR1 LNHDA, CDR2 SQIVND (reference sequence). The CDR3 sequence is 13 residues long. This CDR3 is CASSPDFDYGYTF. The CDR3 DNA follows: TGTGCCAGTAGCCCAGACTTCGACTATGGCTACACCTTC.

There are many counts of this clonotype. The chain has TRBV7-2 and TRBJ2-1; D remains ambiguous. V lost 0 bases to trimming and J lost 7 bases, with 10 bases between them. Germline CDR1 is SGHTA and CDR2 is FQGNSA. This CDR3 is 14 amino acids long. The CDR3 DNA is TGTGCCAGCAGCTTAGCGTTGGTAGGGAATGAGCAGTTCTTC. Its protein product is CASSLALVGNEQFF.

Worth noting for this clonotype: This clone may be a read error of a much larger clone one base away. The chain uses TRBV6-1 and TRBJ2-7; 14 nucleotides align to TRBD2. The CDR3 loop spans 18 amino acids. Germline-derived CDR1 and CDR2 are MNHNS and SASEGT. V gave up 5 bases and J gave up 7 bases; unmatched junction bases: 16. As DNA, the CDR3 is TGTGCCAGCAGTAAAAGGATTCGACTAGCGGGAGGGGGAAATGAGCAGTACTTC. Translating it yields CASSKRIRLAGGGNEQYF.

Many counts were recorded for this clonotype. The V and J genes are TRBV30 and TRBJ2-7; 7 bases match TRBD1. V lost 7 bases and J lost 3; bases outside the gene matches: 3. The V gene's germline CDR1 is GTSNPN and CDR2 SVGIG (reference sequence). CDR3 size: 11 residues. The CDR3 bases are TGTGCCTCCCGGACAGGCTACGAGCAGTACTTC. Its translation is CASRTGYEQYF. Based on the CDR3 plus reference TRBV30 and TRBJ2-7, the full variable domain is SQTIHQWPATLVQPVGSPLSLECTVEGTSNPNLYWYRQAAGRGLQLLFYSVGIGQISSEVPQNLSASRPQDRQFILSSKKLLLSDSGFYLCASRTGYEQYFGPGTRLTVT.

This clonotype was counted ten times or more. This chain uses TRBV15 with TRBJ1-1; a possible D gene is TRBD1 (6 bases). The CDR3 is 16 amino acids. Germline V gene data show CDR1 as LNHNV and CDR2 as YYDKDF (reference sequence). The V end was cut by 1 base, the J end by 3 bases, with 15 bases between. This CDR3 reads CATSRGGTGADTEAFF. DNA for the CDR3: TGTGCCACCAGCAGAGGGGGAACGGGGGCGGACACTGAAGCTTTCTTT.

In its sample, this clonotype was seen many times. This chain joins TRBV10-3 and TRBJ1-6; 9 positions agree with TRBD1. V was clipped by 3 bases and J by 6 bases; unmatched bases: 6. The V gene's germline CDR1 is ENHRY and CDR2 SYGVKD. The CDR3 length is 16 residues. The CDR3 loop is CAISEMGTGRNSPLHF. DNA for the CDR3: TGTGCCATCAGTGAAATGGGGACAGGGCGTAATTCACCCCTCCACTTT.

This clonotype has a handful of counts. V and J are TRBV30 and TRBJ1-1; D gene ambiguous. CDR1 is GTSNPN, CDR2 SVGIG, per germline (reference sequence). This CDR3 contains 12 residues. The V gene lost 1 base and the J gene lost 8 bases, with 11 bases spanning the gap. CDR3 sequence reads: CAWSGQRVEAFF. Written as DNA, the CDR3 is TGTGCCTGGAGTGGACAACGCGTGGAAGCTTTCTTT.